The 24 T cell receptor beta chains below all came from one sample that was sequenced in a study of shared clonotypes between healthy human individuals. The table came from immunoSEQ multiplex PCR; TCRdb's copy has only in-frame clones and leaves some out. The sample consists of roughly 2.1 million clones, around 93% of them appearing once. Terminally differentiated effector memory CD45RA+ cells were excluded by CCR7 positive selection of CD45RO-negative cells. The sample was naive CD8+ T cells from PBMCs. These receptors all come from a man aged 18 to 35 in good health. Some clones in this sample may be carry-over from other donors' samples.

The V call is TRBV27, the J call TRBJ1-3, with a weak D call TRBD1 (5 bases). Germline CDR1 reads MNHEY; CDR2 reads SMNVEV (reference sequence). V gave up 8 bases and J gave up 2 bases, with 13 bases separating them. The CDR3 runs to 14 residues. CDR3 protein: CASWDPGAGNTIYF. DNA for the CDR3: TGTGCCAGCTGGGACCCGGGGGCTGGAAACACCATATATTTT.

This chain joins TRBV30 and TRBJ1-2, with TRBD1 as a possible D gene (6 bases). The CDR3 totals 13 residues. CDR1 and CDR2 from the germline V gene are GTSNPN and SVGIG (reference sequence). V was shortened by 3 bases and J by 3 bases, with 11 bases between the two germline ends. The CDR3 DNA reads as TGTGCCTGGAGGGACCAGGGGCACTATGGCTACACCTTC. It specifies CAWRDQGHYGYTF.

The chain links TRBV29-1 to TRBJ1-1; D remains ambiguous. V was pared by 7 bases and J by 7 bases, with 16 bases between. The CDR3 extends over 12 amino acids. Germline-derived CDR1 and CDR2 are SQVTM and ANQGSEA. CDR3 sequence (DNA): TGCAGCGCCCGCCAGTCGACCATTGAAGCTTTCTTT. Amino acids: CSARQSTIEAFF.

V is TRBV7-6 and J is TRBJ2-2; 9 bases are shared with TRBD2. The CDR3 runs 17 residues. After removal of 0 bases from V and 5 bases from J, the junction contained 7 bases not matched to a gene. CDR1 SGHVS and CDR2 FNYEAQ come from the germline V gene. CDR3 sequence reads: CASSLAFSGSWTGELFF. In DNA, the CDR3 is TGTGCCAGCAGCTTAGCTTTTAGCGGGAGTTGGACCGGGGAGCTGTTTTTT.

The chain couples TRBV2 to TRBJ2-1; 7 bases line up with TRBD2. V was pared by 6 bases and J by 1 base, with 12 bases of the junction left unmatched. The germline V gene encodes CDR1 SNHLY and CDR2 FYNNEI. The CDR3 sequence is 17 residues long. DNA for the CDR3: TGTGCCAGCAGGGAGAATATACTAGCGAGGTCCTACAATGAGCAGTTCTTC. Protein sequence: CASRENILARSYNEQFF.

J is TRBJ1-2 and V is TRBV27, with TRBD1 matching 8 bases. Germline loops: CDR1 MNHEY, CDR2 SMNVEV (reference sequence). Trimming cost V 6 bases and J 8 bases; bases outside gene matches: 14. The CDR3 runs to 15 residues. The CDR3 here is CASSPRQGAREGYTF. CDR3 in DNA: TGTGCCAGCAGCCCAAGGCAGGGGGCGCGAGAAGGCTACACCTTC.

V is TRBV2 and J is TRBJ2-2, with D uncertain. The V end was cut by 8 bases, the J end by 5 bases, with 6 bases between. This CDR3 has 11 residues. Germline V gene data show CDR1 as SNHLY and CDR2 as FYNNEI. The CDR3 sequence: CASLYTGELFF. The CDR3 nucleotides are TGTGCCAGCCTTTATACCGGGGAGCTGTTTTTT.

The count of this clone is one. The DNA for the CDR3 is TGTGCCAGTAGTATCATCCGCTGGGGGACTGAAGCTTTCTTT. This translates into CASSIIRWGTEAFF. The chain is built from TRBV19 and TRBJ1-1; tentative D call: TRBD1 (5 bases). V was clipped by 3 bases and J by 5 bases, with 13 bases between them. Germline V gene lookup returns CDR1 LNHDA and CDR2 SQIVND (reference sequence). The CDR3 sequence is 14 residues long.

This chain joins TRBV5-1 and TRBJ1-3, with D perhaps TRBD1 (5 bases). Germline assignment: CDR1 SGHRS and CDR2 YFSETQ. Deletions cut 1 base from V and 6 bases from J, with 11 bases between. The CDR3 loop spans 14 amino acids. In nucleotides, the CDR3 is TGCGCCAGCAGCTTGTCAGGGAGACTAAACACCATATATTTT. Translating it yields CASSLSGRLNTIYF.

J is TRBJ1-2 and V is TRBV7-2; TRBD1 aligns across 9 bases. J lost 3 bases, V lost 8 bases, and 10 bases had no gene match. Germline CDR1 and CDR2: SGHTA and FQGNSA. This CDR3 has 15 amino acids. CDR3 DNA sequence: TGTGCCAGCTGGACAGGGGCGGGGGTTCACTATGGCTACACCTTC. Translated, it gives CASWTGAGVHYGYTF.

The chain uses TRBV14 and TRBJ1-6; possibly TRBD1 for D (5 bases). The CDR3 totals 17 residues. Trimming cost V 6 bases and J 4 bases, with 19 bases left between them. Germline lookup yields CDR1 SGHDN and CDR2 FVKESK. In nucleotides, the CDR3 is TGTGCCAGCAGGGAAGGCGGCGGGACGGATTATAATTCACCCCTCCACTTT. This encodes CASREGGGTDYNSPLHF.

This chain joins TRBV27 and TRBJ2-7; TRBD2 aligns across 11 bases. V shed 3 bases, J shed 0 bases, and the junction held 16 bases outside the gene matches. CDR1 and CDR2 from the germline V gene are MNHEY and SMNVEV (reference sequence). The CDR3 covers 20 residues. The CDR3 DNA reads TGTGCCAGCAGTTTTTACCCTTTGCTAGCGGGAGGCCAAAGCTCCTACGAGCAGTACTTC. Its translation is CASSFYPLLAGGQSSYEQYF.

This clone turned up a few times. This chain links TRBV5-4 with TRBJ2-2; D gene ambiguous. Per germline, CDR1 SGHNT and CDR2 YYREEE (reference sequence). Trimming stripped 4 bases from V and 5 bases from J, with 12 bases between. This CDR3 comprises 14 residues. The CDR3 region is CASSIGSWTGELFF. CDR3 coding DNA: TGTGCCAGCAGCATCGGGTCGTGGACCGGGGAGCTGTTTTTT. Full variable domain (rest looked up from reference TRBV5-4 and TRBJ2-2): ETGVTQSPTHLIKTRGQQVTLRCSSQSGHNTVSWYQQALGQGPQFIFQYYREEENGRGNFPPRFSGLQFPNYSSELNVNALELDDSALYLCASSIGSWTGELFFGEGSRLTVL.

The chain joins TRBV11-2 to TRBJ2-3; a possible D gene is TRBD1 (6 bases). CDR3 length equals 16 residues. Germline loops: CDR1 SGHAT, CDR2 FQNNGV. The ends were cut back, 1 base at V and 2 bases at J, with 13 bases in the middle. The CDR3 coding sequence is TGTGCCAGCAGCTTAGTTGGGCAGGGGATCACAGATACGCAGTATTTT. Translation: CASSLVGQGITDTQYF.

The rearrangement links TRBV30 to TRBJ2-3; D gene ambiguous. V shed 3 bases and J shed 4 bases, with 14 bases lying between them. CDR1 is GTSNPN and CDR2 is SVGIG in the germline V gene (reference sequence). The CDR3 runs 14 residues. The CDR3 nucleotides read TGTGCCTGGAGAGACGGGCCACACTCAGATACGCAGTATTTT. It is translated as CAWRDGPHSDTQYF.

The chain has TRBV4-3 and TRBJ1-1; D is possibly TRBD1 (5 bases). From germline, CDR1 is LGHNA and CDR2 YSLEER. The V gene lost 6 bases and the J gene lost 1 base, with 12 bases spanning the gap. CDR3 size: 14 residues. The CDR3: CASRDGTGNTEAFF. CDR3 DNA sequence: TGCGCCAGCAGGGACGGGACGGGGAACACTGAAGCTTTCTTT.

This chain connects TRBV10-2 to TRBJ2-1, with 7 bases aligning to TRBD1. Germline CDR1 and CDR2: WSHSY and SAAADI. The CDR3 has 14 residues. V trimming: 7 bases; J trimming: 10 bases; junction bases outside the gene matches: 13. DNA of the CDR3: TGCGCCAGCATGGGCGTGGGGGACAGTCGGGAGCAGTTCTTC. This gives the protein CASMGVGDSREQFF.

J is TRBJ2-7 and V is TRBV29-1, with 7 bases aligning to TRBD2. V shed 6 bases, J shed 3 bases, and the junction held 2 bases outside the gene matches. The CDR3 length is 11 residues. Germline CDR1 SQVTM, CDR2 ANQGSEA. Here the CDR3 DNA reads TGCAGCGTGGGAGGGAACTACGAGCAGTACTTC. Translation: CSVGGNYEQYF.

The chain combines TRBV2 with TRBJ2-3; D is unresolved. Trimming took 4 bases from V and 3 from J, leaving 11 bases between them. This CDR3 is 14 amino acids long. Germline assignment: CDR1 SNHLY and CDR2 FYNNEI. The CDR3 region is CASSAAWGTDTQYF. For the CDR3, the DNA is TGTGCCAGCAGTGCGGCATGGGGTACAGATACGCAGTATTTT.

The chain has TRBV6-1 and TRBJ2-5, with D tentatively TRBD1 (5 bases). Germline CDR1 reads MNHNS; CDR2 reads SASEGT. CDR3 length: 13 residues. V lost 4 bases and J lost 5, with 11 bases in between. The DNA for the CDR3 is TGTGCCAGCAGTGCAGGGTTGAGGGAGACCCAGTACTTC. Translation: CASSAGLRETQYF.

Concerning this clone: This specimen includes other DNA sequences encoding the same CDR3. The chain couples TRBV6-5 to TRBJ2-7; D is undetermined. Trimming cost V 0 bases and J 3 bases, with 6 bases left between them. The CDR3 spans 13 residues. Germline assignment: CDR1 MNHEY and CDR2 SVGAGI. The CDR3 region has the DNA TGTGCCAGCAGTTACTCGGAAAACTACGAGCAGTACTTC. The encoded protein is CASSYSENYEQYF.

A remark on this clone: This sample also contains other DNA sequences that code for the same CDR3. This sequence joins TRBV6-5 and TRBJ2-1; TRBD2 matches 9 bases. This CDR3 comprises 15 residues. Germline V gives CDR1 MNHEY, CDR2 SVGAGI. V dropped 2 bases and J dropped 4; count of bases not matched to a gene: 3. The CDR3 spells CASSYGLAGYNEQFF. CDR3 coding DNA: TGTGCCAGCAGTTACGGCCTAGCGGGATACAATGAGCAGTTCTTC.

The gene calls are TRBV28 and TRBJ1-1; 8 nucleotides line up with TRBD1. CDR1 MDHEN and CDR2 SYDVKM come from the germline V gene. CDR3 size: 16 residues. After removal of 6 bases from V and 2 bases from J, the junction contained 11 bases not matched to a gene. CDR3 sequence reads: CASRTGALRLNTEAFF. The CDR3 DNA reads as TGTGCCAGCAGGACAGGGGCCCTCAGACTAAACACTGAAGCTTTCTTT. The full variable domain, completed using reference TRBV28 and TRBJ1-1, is DVKVTQSSRYLVKRTGEKVFLECVQDMDHENMFWYRQDPGLGLRLIYFSYDVKMKEKGDIPEGYSVSREKKERFSLILESASTNQTSMYLCASRTGALRLNTEAFFGQGTRLTVV.

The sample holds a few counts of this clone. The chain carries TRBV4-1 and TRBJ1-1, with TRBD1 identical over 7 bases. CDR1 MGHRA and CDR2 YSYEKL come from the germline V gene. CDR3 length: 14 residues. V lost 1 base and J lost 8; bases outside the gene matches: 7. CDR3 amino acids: CASSQGDRENEAFF. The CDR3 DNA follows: TGCGCCAGCAGCCAAGGAGACAGGGAGAACGAAGCTTTCTTT.